The 23 T cell receptor beta chains in this list originate from one sample, sequenced in a study of cytomegalovirus exposure and HLA in healthy donors. Primers for the PCR totalled 60 Vbeta and 13 Jbeta. Libraries were prepared by immunoSEQ multiplex PCR; TCRdb keeps only in-frame clonotypes and omits some of them. The sample has about 120,000 clones, about three quarters seen once. Material for sequencing was PBMCs. Source of these receptors: a woman aged 40-49 years in good health and CMV-seropositive.

This chain joins TRBV6-4 and TRBJ1-1; 7 positions agree with TRBD1. The germline V gene has CDR1 MRHNA and CDR2 SNTAGT. The CDR3 has 13 amino acids. The trim removed 3 bases at V and 11 bases at J, leaving 9 bases unmatched. Here the CDR3 DNA reads TGTGCCAGCAGTGAGACAGGGAGCTCGTTGGCTTTCTTT. Amino acid sequence: CASSETGSSLAFF.

V usage is TRBV6-5 and J usage is TRBJ1-6, with D possibly being TRBD1 (6 bases). The V end lost 0 bases, the J end lost 3 bases, and 6 bases lay between the germline ends. The germline V gene encodes CDR1 MNHEY and CDR2 SVGAGI. CDR3 length equals 15 residues. The CDR3 DNA sequence: TGTGCCAGCAGTTACTCACAGGGCTATAATTCACCCCTCCACTTT. This encodes CASSYSQGYNSPLHF.

The chain joins TRBV11-2 to TRBJ1-5, with D hard to call. Germline V gene sequence: CDR1 SGHAT, CDR2 FQNNGV. With 1 base removed from V and 7 bases from J, the gap between germline ends came to 17 bases. The CDR3 runs to 16 residues. The CDR3 loop is CASSLVEGFVGQPQHF. Here the CDR3 DNA reads TGTGCCAGCAGCTTAGTAGAGGGTTTCGTAGGGCAGCCCCAGCATTTT. Together with reference TRBV11-2 and TRBJ1-5, the CDR3 gives the full variable domain: EAGVAQSPRYKIIEKRQSVAFWCNPISGHATLYWYQQILGQGPKLLIQFQNNGVVDDSQLPKDRFSAERLKGVDSTLKIQPAKLEDSAVYLCASSLVEGFVGQPQHFGDGTRLSIL.

The chain links TRBV6-5 to TRBJ2-7; D may be TRBD2 (5 bases). The CDR3 length is 13 residues. Germline V lookup: CDR1 MNHEY, CDR2 SVGAGI. Between the trimmed V and J ends, which lost 4 bases and 6 bases, there was a span of 13 bases. Here the CDR3 DNA reads TGTGCCAGCAGTTCCCAGTCGGCGGGCGAGCAGTACTTC. This translates into CASSSQSAGEQYF.

This clone has a handful of counts. This chain uses TRBV5-6 with TRBJ1-3; D uncertain. From germline, CDR1 is SGHDT and CDR2 YYEEEE. The CDR3 length is 16 residues. Trimming pared 4 bases from V and 0 bases from J, leaving 14 bases between. The CDR3 nucleotides are TGTGCCAGCAGCCCCCCGGTGGGCATCTCTGGAAACACCATATATTTT. Protein product: CASSPPVGISGNTIYF.

This chain connects TRBV9 to TRBJ1-6; 8 bases map to TRBD1. CDR1 SGDLS and CDR2 YYNGEE come from the germline V gene. V lost 3 bases to trimming and J lost 10 bases; unmatched junction nucleotides: 6. The CDR3 runs 14 residues. In DNA form, the CDR3 reads TGTGCCAGCAGCGCTGACAGGGGACCATCACCCCTCCACTTT. It is translated as CASSADRGPSPLHF.

This chain links TRBV27 with TRBJ2-3, with D possibly matching TRBD2 (6 bases). V gave up 2 bases and J gave up 2 bases, with 14 bases separating them. The germline gives CDR1 MNHEY, CDR2 SMNVEV (reference sequence). CDR3 size: 16 residues. Here the CDR3 DNA reads TGTGCCAGCAGTTTAAAGTGGACTATCAACACAGATACGCAGTATTTT. Its translation: CASSLKWTINTDTQYF.

The chain couples TRBV4-2 to TRBJ2-3, with 8 bases that match TRBD1. CDR1 LGHNA and CDR2 YNFKEQ come from the germline V gene. CDR3 size: 13 residues. Losses at the gene ends were 6 bases for V and 6 bases for J; bases not matched to a gene: 5. CDR3 amino acids: CASRPGGADTQYF. CDR3 DNA sequence: TGTGCCAGCAGACCAGGGGGCGCGGATACGCAGTATTTT.

CDR3 in DNA: TGTGCCAGCGGTGGGGACAGGGCCGAGCAGTACTTC. It specifies CASGGDRAEQYF. J is TRBJ2-7 and V is TRBV2; 9 bases are a match to TRBD1. CDR1 is SNHLY, CDR2 FYNNEI, per germline. The junction had 5 bases not matched to a gene; V was cut back by 8 bases and J by 6 bases. The CDR3 has 12 amino acids. The variable domain in full, completed from reference TRBV2 and TRBJ2-7, reads EPEVTQTPSHQVTQMGQEVILRCVPISNHLYFYWYRQILGQKVEFLVSFYNNEISEKSEIFDDQFSVERPDGSNFTLKIRSTKLEDSAMYFCASGGDRAEQYFGPGTRLTVT.

With respect to this clone: The same CDR3 can be traced to other DNA sequences in this sample. V usage is TRBV10-3 and J usage is TRBJ2-7; 11 nucleotides line up with TRBD2. This CDR3 region has 14 residues. The junction had 0 bases not matched to a gene; V was cut back by 4 bases and J by 1 base. The germline V gene has CDR1 ENHRY and CDR2 SYGVKD. The CDR3 sequence is CAISGTSGSYEQYF. The CDR3 DNA is TGTGCCATCAGTGGGACTAGCGGGTCCTACGAGCAGTACTTC.

The chain uses TRBV10-3 and TRBJ1-1; 11 bases agree with TRBD1. J was trimmed by 1 base and V by 4 bases; bases with no gene match: 2. The CDR3 runs 15 residues. Germline lookup yields CDR1 ENHRY and CDR2 SYGVKD. The DNA of the CDR3 is TGTGCCATCAGTGGGGGGACAGGGGGGAACACTGAAGCTTTCTTT. Translated: CAISGGTGGNTEAFF.

The chain has TRBV7-2 and TRBJ1-2, with D possibly matching TRBD1 (6 bases). Trimming pared 1 base from V and 0 bases from J, leaving 12 bases between. This CDR3 has 16 residues. Germline V gene data show CDR1 as SGHTA and CDR2 as FQGNSA. The CDR3 sequence is CASSLGTGKANYGYTF. The CDR3 DNA follows: TGTGCCAGCAGCTTAGGAACAGGGAAGGCTAACTATGGCTACACCTTC. The whole variable domain, filled in from reference TRBV7-2 and TRBJ1-2, reads GAGVSQSPSNKVTEKGKDVELRCDPISGHTALYWYRQSLGQGLEFLIYFQGNSAPDKSGLPSDRFSAERTGGSVSTLTIQRTQQEDSAVYLCASSLGTGKANYGYTFGSGTRLTVV.

The J gene is TRBJ2-5, the V gene TRBV6-1; TRBD1 matches 8 bases. The junction had 3 bases not matched to a gene; V was cut back by 1 base and J by 5 bases. The germline V gene encodes CDR1 MNHNS and CDR2 SASEGT. The CDR3 runs to 14 residues. The CDR3 reads CASSEGTGHETQYF. The CDR3 coding sequence is TGTGCCAGCAGTGAAGGGACAGGGCACGAGACCCAGTACTTC.

The CDR3 nucleotides are TGTGCCAGCAGTTACCGGGACAGGGGGGTCACTGAAGCTTTCTTT. Translating it yields CASSYRDRGVTEAFF. The rearrangement uses TRBV6-5 and TRBJ1-1; TRBD1 agrees at 11 bases. The CDR3 runs 15 residues. V was clipped by 2 bases and J by 4 bases; unmatched bases: 3. Germline values: CDR1 MNHEY, CDR2 SVGAGI.

The genes are TRBV4-3 and TRBJ2-7, with D perhaps TRBD1 (5 bases). CDR3 length equals 15 residues. The germline gives CDR1 LGHNA, CDR2 YSLEER. V dropped 0 bases and J dropped 3 bases, with 12 bases sitting between them. CDR3 nucleotides: TGCGCCAGCAGCCAAGATGGCCCAGGGCTCTACGAGCAGTACTTC. This encodes CASSQDGPGLYEQYF.

This sequence joins TRBV19 and TRBJ2-3; TRBD2 matches at 15 bases. The CDR3 covers 20 residues. J lost 0 bases, V lost 5 bases, and 12 bases had no gene match. CDR1 and CDR2 (germline): LNHDA, SQIVND (reference sequence). The CDR3 loop reads CASSRRGLAGGLASTDTQYF. DNA of the CDR3: TGTGCCAGTAGTCGCCGAGGACTAGCGGGAGGGCTCGCTAGCACAGATACGCAGTATTTT.

This clone occurred once. This chain joins TRBV19 and TRBJ2-5; 8 nucleotides match TRBD2. This CDR3 region has 15 residues. Germline loops: CDR1 LNHDA, CDR2 SQIVND (reference sequence). V lost 1 base and J lost 5; bases outside the gene matches: 6. The CDR3: CASSIGGERGETQYF. The CDR3 nucleotides read TGTGCCAGTAGTATAGGGGGAGAGCGGGGGGAGACCCAGTACTTC. Supplemented by reference TRBV19 and TRBJ2-5, the full variable domain reads DGGITQSPKYLFRKEGQNVTLSCEQNLNHDAMYWYRQDPGQGLRLIYYSQIVNDFQKGDIAEGYSVSREKKESFPLTVTSAQKNPTAFYLCASSIGGERGETQYFGPGTRLLVL.

V and J are TRBV2 and TRBJ2-5; a weak D match, TRBD1 (6 bases). Germline values: CDR1 SNHLY, CDR2 FYNNEI. The CDR3 is made up of 12 amino acids. V lost 4 bases to trimming and J lost 5 bases, with 8 bases between them. CDR3 region: CASSGQGETQYF. In DNA, the CDR3 is TGTGCCAGCAGTGGGCAGGGGGAGACCCAGTACTTC.

The CDR3 DNA reads TGTGCCTGGAGCAGAGGGATCCCCTACTCTGGAAACACCATATATTTT. Translated: CAWSRGIPYSGNTIYF. The chain links TRBV30 to TRBJ1-3, with unresolved D. The length of the CDR3 is 16 residues. Trimming took 3 bases from V and 0 from J, leaving 15 bases between them. Germline V gene lookup returns CDR1 GTSNPN and CDR2 SVGIG (reference sequence). The variable domain in full, completed from reference TRBV30 and TRBJ1-3, reads SQTIHQWPATLVQPVGSPLSLECTVEGTSNPNLYWYRQAAGRGLQLLFYSVGIGQISSEVPQNLSASRPQDRQFILSSKKLLLSDSGFYLCAWSRGIPYSGNTIYFGEGSWLTVV.

This clone was found a few times. The rearrangement links TRBV14 to TRBJ1-2, with D tentatively TRBD1 (5 bases). V was shortened by 1 base and J by 4 bases, with 13 bases between the two germline ends. In germline, CDR1 is SGHDN, CDR2 FVKESK. The CDR3 has 15 residues. This chain's CDR3 is CASSQAWAGTYGYTF. For the CDR3, the DNA is TGTGCCAGCAGCCAAGCGTGGGCGGGGACCTATGGCTACACCTTC.

The V call is TRBV10-3, the J call TRBJ2-6; D is possibly TRBD2 (6 bases). V shed 2 bases and J shed 4 bases, with 15 bases lying between them. The CDR3 consists of 17 residues. CDR1 and CDR2 from the germline V gene are ENHRY and SYGVKD. CDR3 in amino acids: CAISEARGGGGANVLTF. The DNA for the CDR3 is TGTGCCATCAGTGAGGCCCGGGGAGGCGGAGGGGCCAACGTCCTGACTTTC.

This sequence joins TRBV5-1 and TRBJ2-1, with D unresolved. Germline CDR1 reads SGHRS; CDR2 reads YFSETQ. V was trimmed by 4 bases and J by 2 bases, leaving 13 bases between them. The CDR3 is 15 residues long. The chain's CDR3 is CASSQRRGTYNEQFF. In nucleotides, the CDR3 is TGCGCCAGCAGCCAAAGACGCGGCACCTACAATGAGCAGTTCTTC.

The chain recombines TRBV10-3 with TRBJ1-2; tentative D call: TRBD1 (6 bases). The CDR3 totals 14 residues. V lost 4 bases, J lost 2 bases, and 11 bases lay in between. The V gene's germline CDR1 is ENHRY and CDR2 SYGVKD. The CDR3 reads CAISGTAENYGYTF. CDR3 nucleotides: TGTGCCATCAGTGGGACAGCTGAGAACTATGGCTACACCTTC.